A selection of T cell receptor beta chains follows, all from one sample in a study of T cell changes during pregnancy in multiple sclerosis. This table comes from immunoSEQ multiplex PCR, and its TCRdb copy is limited to in-frame clones, with some not included. The sample carries about 28,000 clones, about 89% recorded once. This specimen was CD4+ T cells from peripheral blood mononuclear cells, taken in the first trimester of pregnancy. Receptor source: a female donor in good health, enrolled as a control in a pregnancy study. Both conserved end residues are part of each CDR3. The D gene is left open where the match is weak. The size entry is marked missing in some rows and otherwise reads once, few, many or a size class.

v_gene	d_gene	abundance	len	j_gene	CDR3nt	CDR3aa
TRBV11-3	-	-	13	TRBJ2-3	TGTGCCAGCAGCTTGAATCCCAGGGATACGCAGTATTTT	CASSLNPRDTQYF
TRBV6-4	-	few	13	TRBJ1-2	TGTGCCAGCAGCTCAGTACTGGGGGCTGGCTACACCTTC	CASSSVLGAGYTF
TRBV5-4	TRBD1	once	17	TRBJ1-1	TGTGCCAGCAGCAACCCCCGGGACAGGGCCCCGAACACTGAAGCTTTCTTT	CASSNPRDRAPNTEAFF
TRBV7-3	-	-	16	TRBJ2-1	TGTGCCAGCAGCCCTGTGGCGGGACCCGATGCAAATGAGCAGTTCTTC	CASSPVAGPDANEQFF
TRBV7-9	-	-	12	TRBJ1-2	TGTGCCAGCAGCTCGTCGAACTATGGCTACACCTTC	CASSSSNYGYTF
TRBV27	TRBD2	-	15	TRBJ2-3	TGTGCCAGCAGTGGTAGCGGGAGGGTTCCAGATACGCAGTATTTT	CASSGSGRVPDTQYF
TRBV11-2	TRBD2	-	15	TRBJ2-1	TGTGCCAGCAGCTCCGGGACTAGCGCCTACAATGAGCAGTTCTTC	CASSSGTSAYNEQFF
TRBV7-6	-	-	18	TRBJ2-3	TGTGCCAGCAGCCTCCATCCCCAGTCGGGCAGGGACACAGATACGCAGTATTTT	CASSLHPQSGRDTDTQYF
TRBV7-9	TRBD1	-	15	TRBJ1-2	TGTGCCAGCAGCCCAAACCCCGACAGGGTGTATGGCTACACCTTC	CASSPNPDRVYGYTF
TRBV7-2	-	-	12	TRBJ2-7	TGTGCCAGCAGCGAGAGCTCCTACGAGCAGTACTTC	CASSESSYEQYF
TRBV2	TRBD2	once	16	TRBJ2-5	TGTGCCAGCAGGGTGTTAGCGGGGGGCAACCAAGAGACCCAGTACTTC	CASRVLAGGNQETQYF
TRBV28	TRBD1	-	14	TRBJ1-2	TGTGCCAGCGTCGTCGGGGACAGGAACTATGGCTACACCTTC	CASVVGDRNYGYTF
TRBV4-2	TRBD1	few	16	TRBJ1-2	TGTGCCAGCAGCCAAGTCGGGACAGGGGCTAACTATGGCTACACCTTC	CASSQVGTGANYGYTF
TRBV5-1	TRBD1	-	16	TRBJ2-7	TGCGCCAGCAGCCTAACAACAGGGGTTTCGACCTACGAGCAGTACTTC	CASSLTTGVSTYEQYF
TRBV7-9	TRBD2	-	15	TRBJ2-1	TGTGCCAGCAGACCTAGCGGGTTACTGTACAATGAGCAGTTCTTC	CASRPSGLLYNEQFF
TRBV6-1	-	-	15	TRBJ1-6	TGTGCCAGCAGTGAACTCGGACAGCCTTTGTCACCCCTCCACTTT	CASSELGQPLSPLHF
TRBV2	-	-	16	TRBJ2-5	TGTGCCAGCAGTGAAACCGAACCTACGGGGAGGAAGACCCAGTACTTC	CASSETEPTGRKTQYF
TRBV7-9	TRBD1	-	15	TRBJ1-1	TGTGCCAGCAGCTCTCCGGACAGGGGATACACTGAAGCTTTCTTT	CASSSPDRGYTEAFF
TRBV5-4	-	-	12	TRBJ2-3	TGTGCCAGCAGCGACCCAGGGGATACGCAGTATTTT	CASSDPGDTQYF
TRBV2	TRBD1	-	14	TRBJ2-5	TGTGCCAGCAAGGGCAGGGGGACCCAAGAGACCCAGTACTTC	CASKGRGTQETQYF
TRBV29-1	-	-	12	TRBJ2-3	TGCAGCGTGCCTCGGGAGACAGATACGCAGTATTTT	CSVPRETDTQYF
TRBV5-4	TRBD1	once	15	TRBJ1-3	TGTGCCAGCAGCTTGGCACAGGGGCCTGGAAACACCATATATTTT	CASSLAQGPGNTIYF
TRBV6-5	TRBD1	-	16	TRBJ2-3	TGTGCCAGCAGTTCGCTTAGTACAGGGGTTCGCGATACGCAGTATTTT	CASSSLSTGVRDTQYF
TRBV5-4	-	-	14	TRBJ2-3	TGTGCCAGCAGCTTGGGACTACCCACAGATACGCAGTATTTT	CASSLGLPTDTQYF
TRBV15	-	-	16	TRBJ1-2	TGTGCCACCAGCGGACCCCGGACATCCACAACTTTCGGCTACACCTTC	CATSGPRTSTTFGYTF
TRBV15	TRBD1	once	13	TRBJ1-2	TGTGCCACCACCATACAGGGGTCGGGTGGCTACACCTTC	CATTIQGSGGYTF
TRBV11-2	TRBD1	-	15	TRBJ2-1	TGTGCCAGCAGCTTAGCAGGGGGCGCATTCGATGAGCAGTTCTTC	CASSLAGGAFDEQFF
TRBV15	TRBD1	-	14	TRBJ1-1	TGTGCCAGTAAAGGGGGCGCATATAACACTGAAGCTTTCTTT	CASKGGAYNTEAFF
TRBV7-8	TRBD1	-	17	TRBJ2-2	TGTGCCAGCAGCCGTCGACAGGGGCCCCCAAACACCGGGGAGCTGTTTTTT	CASSRRQGPPNTGELFF
TRBV9	-	few	12	TRBJ2-1	TGTGCCAGCAGCGTAGCAGGGTTTGAGCAGTTCTTC	CASSVAGFEQFF